The present T cell receptor (beta chain) was sequenced within a study of OX40 agonist ivuxolimab in advanced cancers. Study background: The treatment was a fully human IgG2 OX40 agonist, ivuxolimab.

Trimming removed 0 bases from V and 1 base from J, with 10 bases in between. The CDR3 consists of 16 residues. The germline V gene has CDR1 SGDLS and CDR2 YYNGEE. Points on this clone: Its matching antigen is unknown.

Profiled with immunoSEQ multiplex PCR; TCRdb holds only in-frame clones, not every one. The data contain tens of thousands of clones, approximately 88% of them singletons. Study-level results: Antigen targets of the expanded peripheral T cells went undetermined.

The chain has TRBV9 and TRBJ2-2; unclear D gene. The receptor was isolated from an adult with an advanced solid tumor such as melanoma, head and neck, liver or kidney cancer. The sample consisted of CD4+ or CD8+ T cells sorted from blood, taken in a trial of the OX40 agonist ivuxolimab. The CDR3 sequence: CASSVARNKNTGELFF. The CDR3 region has the DNA TGTGCCAGCAGCGTAGCCCGCAACAAGAACACCGGGGAGCTGTTTTTT.